These 21 T cell receptor beta chains share one sample of origin, sequenced in a study of control samples from healthy donors and cancer patients. Sequenced by immunoSEQ multiplex PCR; TCRdb stores in-frame clones only, minus some. The sample has 130,000 or so clones, approximately 92% seen once. The sequenced sample was blood. All receptors derive from a woman in her forties or fifties in good health.

The chain carries TRBV29-1 and TRBJ1-5; weak D call: TRBD1 (5 bases). Trimming removed 6 bases at V and 1 base at J, with 16 bases between. The germline V gene encodes CDR1 SQVTM and CDR2 ANQGSEA. This CDR3 is 15 amino acids long. CDR3 sequence (DNA): TGCAGCGTCCAGACCGGGACGTCCAGCAATCAGCCCCAGCATTTT. Translated: CSVQTGTSSNQPQHF.

V gene TRBV4-1 combines with J gene TRBJ1-1; the D gene is possibly TRBD1 (5 bases). Germline lookup yields CDR1 MGHRA and CDR2 YSYEKL. The germline V and J ends were trimmed by 0 bases and 1 base, with 12 bases remaining between them. The length of the CDR3 is 16 residues. The CDR3, as DNA: TGCGCCAGCAGCCAAGAGGGCAGCGGGGGGAACACTGAAGCTTTCTTT. It codes for CASSQEGSGGNTEAFF.

This chain links TRBV11-2 with TRBJ2-1; D gene ambiguous. Trimming cost V 5 bases and J 8 bases, with 10 bases left between them. The CDR3 has 12 residues. Germline lookup yields CDR1 SGHAT and CDR2 FQNNGV. The CDR3 spells CASSPPGYEQFF. The CDR3 DNA reads as TGTGCCAGCAGCCCACCTGGTTATGAGCAGTTCTTC.

The chain is built from TRBV9 and TRBJ1-2, with TRBD1 identical over 8 bases. Trimming took 3 bases from V and 5 from J; bases not matched to a gene: 9. The CDR3 sequence is 15 residues long. Germline values: CDR1 SGDLS, CDR2 YYNGEE. CDR3 residues: CASSALGTGVYGYTF. CDR3 DNA sequence: TGTGCCAGCAGCGCCCTAGGGACAGGAGTTTATGGCTACACCTTC.

This chain uses TRBV7-8 with TRBJ2-3; TRBD1 agrees at 7 bases. J lost 3 bases, V lost 5 bases, and 11 bases had no gene match. The germline gives CDR1 SGHVS, CDR2 FQNEAQ. This CDR3 has 16 amino acids. CDR3 in DNA: TGTGCCAGCAGCCTCAGGACAGGATCGTTGACAGATACGCAGTATTTT. Amino acid sequence: CASSLRTGSLTDTQYF.

V usage is TRBV30 and J usage is TRBJ2-3, with 7 bases identical to TRBD1. J lost 11 bases, V lost 3 bases, and 8 bases had no gene match. The germline V gene encodes CDR1 GTSNPN and CDR2 SVGIG (reference sequence). This CDR3 comprises 12 residues. CDR3 loop: CAWSPGQRLQYF. CDR3 nucleotide sequence: TGTGCCTGGAGCCCGGGACAGCGTTTGCAGTATTTT.

The sample holds one count of this clone. The rearrangement joins TRBV29-1 to TRBJ1-2, with D uncertain. The CDR3 has 13 amino acids. The V gene lost 2 bases and the J gene lost 1 base, with 8 bases spanning the gap. Germline V CDR1 and CDR2: SQVTM, ANQGSEA. The CDR3 loop is CSVEMSYNYGYTF. The CDR3, as DNA: TGCAGCGTTGAAATGAGCTATAACTATGGCTACACCTTC.

This rearrangement joins TRBV19 to TRBJ1-1; weak D call: TRBD1 (5 bases). Deletions cut 4 bases from V and 3 bases from J, with 12 bases between. Germline lookup yields CDR1 LNHDA and CDR2 SQIVND (reference sequence). This CDR3 spans 14 amino acids. The CDR3 here is CASSRGRRDTEAFF. In DNA, the CDR3 is TGTGCCAGTAGTAGGGGACGGCGGGACACTGAAGCTTTCTTT.

V and J are TRBV30 and TRBJ1-1, with D possibly being TRBD1 (6 bases). In germline, CDR1 is GTSNPN, CDR2 SVGIG (reference sequence). The CDR3 totals 12 residues. Trimming left V 3 bases short and J 7 bases short, with 12 bases between. Here the CDR3 reads CAWRQGLNEAFF. CDR3 sequence (DNA): TGTGCCTGGAGACAGGGATTAAATGAAGCTTTCTTT.

The rearrangement joins TRBV5-1 to TRBJ1-1, with 9 bases that match TRBD1. V lost 1 base and J lost 8; bases outside the gene matches: 3. The V gene's germline CDR1 is SGHRS and CDR2 YFSETQ. CDR3 size: 13 residues. The CDR3 DNA follows: TGCGCCAGCAGCTTGTCGGGACAGGGCGAAGCTTTCTTT. Its protein is CASSLSGQGEAFF.

The chain uses TRBV10-1 and TRBJ2-1; TRBD2 aligns across 13 bases. The CDR3 length is 16 residues. V lost 4 bases, J lost 8 bases, and 8 bases stayed unmatched. The germline V gene has CDR1 WNHNN and CDR2 SYGVQD (reference sequence). DNA for the CDR3: TGCGCCAGCAGTGCAACCCGACTAGCGGGGGGTCATGAGCAGTTCTTC. It is translated as CASSATRLAGGHEQFF.

The chain combines TRBV7-6 with TRBJ1-3; D might be TRBD1 (6 bases). CDR3 length: 16 residues. The ends were cut back, 1 base at V and 7 bases at J, with 17 bases in the middle. The germline CDR1 and CDR2 sequences are SGHVS and FNYEAQ. CDR3 sequence: CASSLEGVTGRNTIYF. The CDR3 DNA reads TGTGCCAGCAGCTTAGAGGGAGTTACAGGGAGGAACACCATATATTTT.

This clone was counted a single time. This rearrangement joins TRBV29-1 to TRBJ1-2; no firm D call. Trimming removed 3 bases at V and 6 bases at J, with 14 bases between. The CDR3 has 13 residues. Germline V gene lookup returns CDR1 SQVTM and CDR2 ANQGSEA. The CDR3 nucleotides are TGCAGCGTTGACCTAGGGCAAGGAGATGGCTACACCTTC. Translation: CSVDLGQGDGYTF.

This chain uses TRBV5-4 with TRBJ1-1; 8 positions match TRBD1. Per germline, CDR1 SGHNT and CDR2 YYREEE (reference sequence). Unmatched junction bases numbered 9, after V lost 4 bases and J lost 10 bases. The CDR3 consists of 13 residues. CDR3 amino acids: CASSPRDRGIAFF. CDR3 DNA: TGTGCCAGCAGCCCAAGAGACAGGGGCATAGCTTTCTTT.

V and J are TRBV28 and TRBJ1-3, with a tentative D call TRBD1 (5 bases). Per germline, CDR1 MDHEN and CDR2 SYDVKM. This CDR3 has 16 amino acids. The germline V and J ends were trimmed by 5 bases and 0 bases, with 14 bases remaining between them. Here the CDR3 reads CASSRAGTNSGNTIYF. The CDR3 DNA reads TGTGCCAGCAGTCGGGCAGGGACCAACTCTGGAAACACCATATATTTT.

The V call is TRBV29-1, the J call TRBJ1-2, with D perhaps TRBD1 (5 bases). Germline CDR1 reads SQVTM; CDR2 reads ANQGSEA. V dropped 4 bases and J dropped 4 bases, with 10 bases sitting between them. This CDR3 has 12 residues. The DNA for the CDR3 is TGCAGCGTTGCGACAGATTCCTATGGCTACACCTTC. Translating it yields CSVATDSYGYTF.

The V and J genes are TRBV18 and TRBJ1-1, with D perhaps matching TRBD1 (5 bases). Trimming took off 2 bases at V and 10 bases at J, with 11 bases between the two ends. Germline V gene data show CDR1 as KGHSH and CDR2 as LQKENI. The CDR3 runs 12 residues. This chain's CDR3 is CASSPTGVGAFF. The CDR3 DNA reads TGTGCCAGCTCACCAACAGGAGTGGGAGCTTTCTTT.

The V and J genes are TRBV6-5 and TRBJ1-2; D is uncertain. V lost 2 bases and J 0 bases, leaving 4 bases between the germline ends. Germline V gene data show CDR1 as MNHEY and CDR2 as SVGAGI. The CDR3 loop spans 13 amino acids. This CDR3 reads CASSYRANYGYTF. CDR3 sequence (DNA): TGTGCCAGCAGTTACAGGGCTAACTATGGCTACACCTTC.

CDR3 loop: CASSRGGGSYNEQFF. DNA of the CDR3: TGTGCCAGCAGCCGAGGGGGGGGCTCCTACAATGAGCAGTTCTTC. The chain couples TRBV11-2 to TRBJ2-1; tentatively, D is TRBD2 (7 bases). CDR3 size: 15 residues. Trimming stripped 5 bases from V and 0 bases from J, with 11 bases between. Germline V gives CDR1 SGHAT, CDR2 FQNNGV.

The CDR3 DNA is TGTGCCAGTAGGCATAACATACAGCGGGGACCCAACAATGAGCAGTTCTTC. Translating it yields CASRHNIQRGPNNEQFF. The rearrangement joins TRBV19 to TRBJ2-1; 7 nucleotides match TRBD2. The germline CDR1 and CDR2 sequences are LNHDA and SQIVND (reference sequence). The CDR3 has 17 amino acids. After removal of 6 bases from V and 5 bases from J, the junction contained 16 bases not matched to a gene.

The gene calls are TRBV19 and TRBJ1-2, with D tentatively TRBD1 (5 bases). Germline CDR1 and CDR2: LNHDA and SQIVND (reference sequence). With 1 base removed from V and 7 bases from J, the gap between germline ends came to 7 bases. The CDR3 length is 12 residues. The CDR3 reads CASSIAGSGYTF. The DNA of the CDR3 is TGTGCCAGTAGTATAGCAGGGTCTGGCTACACCTTC. The variable domain in full, completed from reference TRBV19 and TRBJ1-2, reads DGGITQSPKYLFRKEGQNVTLSCEQNLNHDAMYWYRQDPGQGLRLIYYSQIVNDFQKGDIAEGYSVSREKKESFPLTVTSAQKNPTAFYLCASSIAGSGYTFGSGTRLTVV.